The rows below give T cell receptor beta chains drawn from one sample of a study of beta chain features in type 1 diabetes. Profiling relied on immunoSEQ multiplex PCR, and the TCRdb table lists in-frame clones only, not all of them. This sample has hundreds of thousands of clones, with around 15% found just once. The sample taken for sequencing was naive CD4+ T cells from blood. All receptors come from a man aged 18 to 29 with type 1 diabetes. Each CDR3 is given with its conserved first and last residue. The order of the fields is D gene, clone size, J gene, V gene, CDR3 DNA, CDR3 protein. D genes are given only for firm matches. Size is omitted from some rows. Given values are once, few, many or a class for expanded clones.

NA | NA | TRBJ1-2 | TRBV27 | TGTGCCAGCAGTTCTCTGGGCAGGGTCCCTTATGGCTACACCTTC | CASSSLGRVPYGYTF
NA | NA | TRBJ2-5 | TRBV9 | TGTGCCAGCAGCGTTGATCCGTTCAAGGAGACCCAGTACTTC | CASSVDPFKETQYF
NA | NA | TRBJ1-1 | TRBV5-1 | TGCGCCAGCAGCCCAGTTCCAGGGATTTCCCTTGAAGCTTTCTTT | CASSPVPGISLEAFF
TRBD1 | few | TRBJ2-6 | TRBV7-9 | TGTGCCAGCAGCTCAGGACAGGGCATCGTCTCTGGGGCCAACGTCCTGACTTTC | CASSSGQGIVSGANVLTF
NA | few | TRBJ1-1 | TRBV9 | TGTGCCAGCAGCGTAACCATGAACACTGAAGCTTTCTTT | CASSVTMNTEAFF
TRBD2 | NA | TRBJ2-7 | TRBV30 | TGTGCCTGGAGATATCGGGGGGCCTACGAGCAGTACTTC | CAWRYRGAYEQYF
NA | NA | TRBJ1-1 | TRBV5-1 | TGCGCCAGCACCCGGCGGGGGATCATGAACACTGAAGCTTTCTTT | CASTRRGIMNTEAFF
TRBD1 | NA | TRBJ2-1 | TRBV10-3 | TGTGCCTCCACCGGACAGGGATTTTACAATGAGCAGTTCTTC | CASTGQGFYNEQFF
NA | NA | TRBJ2-2 | TRBV30 | TGTGCCTGGGTTGAGGGTTACACCGGGGAGCTGTTTTTT | CAWVEGYTGELFF
NA | NA | TRBJ1-5 | TRBV30 | TGTGCCTGGAGTCCGACACCTAGCAATCAGCCCCAGCATTTT | CAWSPTPSNQPQHF
NA | few | TRBJ2-7 | TRBV10-3 | TGTGCCATCAGTGAGTCGAGAGACGAGCAGTACTTC | CAISESRDEQYF
NA | NA | TRBJ2-3 | TRBV2 | TGTGCCAGCAAAGAGTCGTCATCGGCAGATACGCAGTATTTT | CASKESSSADTQYF
TRBD1 | NA | TRBJ2-3 | TRBV28 | TGTGCCAGCAGGGTTCCGGGACAGGGTAGCACAGATACGCAGTATTTT | CASRVPGQGSTDTQYF
TRBD1 | few | TRBJ2-6 | TRBV9 | TGTGCCAGCAGCCCCCGGGACAGCTTAGTCTCTGGGGCCAACGTCCTGACTTTC | CASSPRDSLVSGANVLTF
TRBD1 | few | TRBJ1-2 | TRBV4-2 | TGTGCCAGCAGCCATTTACCCTACAGGGGGTCGGCTAACTATGGCTACACCTTC | CASSHLPYRGSANYGYTF
NA | NA | TRBJ2-3 | TRBV29-1 | TGCAGCGTTGAAGGGTTGGACAGTTTTTTCACAGATACGCAGTATTTT | CSVEGLDSFFTDTQYF
NA | NA | TRBJ1-5 | TRBV6-1 | TGTGCCAGCAGTGAAGCGGGCACTGTTCAGCATTTT | CASSEAGTVQHF